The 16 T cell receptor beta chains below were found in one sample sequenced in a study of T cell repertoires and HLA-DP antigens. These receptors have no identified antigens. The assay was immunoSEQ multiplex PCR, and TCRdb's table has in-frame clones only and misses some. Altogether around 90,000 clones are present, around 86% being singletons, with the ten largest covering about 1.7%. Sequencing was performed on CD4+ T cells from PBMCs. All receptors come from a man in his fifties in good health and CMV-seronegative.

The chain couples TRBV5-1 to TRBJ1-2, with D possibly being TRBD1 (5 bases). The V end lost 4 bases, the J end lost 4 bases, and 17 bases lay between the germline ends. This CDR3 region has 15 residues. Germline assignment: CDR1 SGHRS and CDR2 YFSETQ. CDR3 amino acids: CASSPGPPNSYGYTF. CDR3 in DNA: TGCGCCAGCAGCCCGGGGCCTCCGAACAGCTATGGCTACACCTTC. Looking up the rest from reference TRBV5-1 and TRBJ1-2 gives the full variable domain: KAGVTQTPRYLIKTRGQQVTLSCSPISGHRSVSWYQQTPGQGLQFLFEYFSETQRNKGNFPGRFSGRQFSNSRSEMNVSTLELGDSALYLCASSPGPPNSYGYTFGSGTRLTVV.

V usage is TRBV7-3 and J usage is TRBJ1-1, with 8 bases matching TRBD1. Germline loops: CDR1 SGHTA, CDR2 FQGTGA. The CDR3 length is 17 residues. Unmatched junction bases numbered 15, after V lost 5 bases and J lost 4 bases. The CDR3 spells CASSPLPAEDRVTEAFF. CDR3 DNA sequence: TGTGCCAGCAGCCCCCTACCTGCGGAGGACAGGGTCACTGAAGCTTTCTTT.

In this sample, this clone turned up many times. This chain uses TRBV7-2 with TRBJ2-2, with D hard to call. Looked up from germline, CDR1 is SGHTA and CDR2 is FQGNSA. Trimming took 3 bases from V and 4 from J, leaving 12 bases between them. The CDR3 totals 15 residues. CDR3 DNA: TGTGCCAGCAGCTTTTATGACCTGCGCACCGGGGAGCTGTTTTTT. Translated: CASSFYDLRTGELFF.

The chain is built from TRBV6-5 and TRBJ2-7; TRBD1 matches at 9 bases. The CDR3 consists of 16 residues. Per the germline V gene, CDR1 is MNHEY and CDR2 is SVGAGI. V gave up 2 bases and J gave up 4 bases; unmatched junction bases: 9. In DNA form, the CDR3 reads TGTGCCAGCAGTTACGGAAGGGACAGGGAAACGTACGAGCAGTACTTC. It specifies CASSYGRDRETYEQYF.

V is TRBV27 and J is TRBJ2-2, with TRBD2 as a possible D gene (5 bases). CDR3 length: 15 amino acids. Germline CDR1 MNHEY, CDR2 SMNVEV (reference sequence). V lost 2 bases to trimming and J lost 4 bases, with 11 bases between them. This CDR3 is CASSLRLAVTGELFF. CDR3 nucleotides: TGTGCCAGCAGTTTAAGGCTAGCAGTCACCGGGGAGCTGTTTTTT.

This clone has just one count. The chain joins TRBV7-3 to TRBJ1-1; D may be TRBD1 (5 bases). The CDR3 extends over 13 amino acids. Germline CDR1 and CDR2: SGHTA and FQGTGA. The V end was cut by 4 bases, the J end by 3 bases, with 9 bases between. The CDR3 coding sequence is TGTGCCAGCAGCTCCCAGGGTCACACTGAAGCTTTCTTT. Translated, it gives CASSSQGHTEAFF.

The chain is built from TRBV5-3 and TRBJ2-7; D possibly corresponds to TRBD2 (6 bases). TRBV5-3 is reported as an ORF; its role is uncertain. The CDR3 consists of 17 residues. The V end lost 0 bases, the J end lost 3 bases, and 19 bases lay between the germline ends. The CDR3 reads CARSLVWRLGGDYEQYF. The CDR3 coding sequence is TGTGCCAGAAGCTTGGTGTGGCGGCTCGGCGGGGACTACGAGCAGTACTTC.

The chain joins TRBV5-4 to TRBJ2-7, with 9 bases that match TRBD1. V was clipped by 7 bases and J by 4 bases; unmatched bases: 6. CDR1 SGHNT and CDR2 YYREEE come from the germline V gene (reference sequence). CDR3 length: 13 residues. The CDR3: CASGQGKGYEQYF. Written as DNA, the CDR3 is TGTGCCAGCGGACAGGGGAAAGGGTACGAGCAGTACTTC.

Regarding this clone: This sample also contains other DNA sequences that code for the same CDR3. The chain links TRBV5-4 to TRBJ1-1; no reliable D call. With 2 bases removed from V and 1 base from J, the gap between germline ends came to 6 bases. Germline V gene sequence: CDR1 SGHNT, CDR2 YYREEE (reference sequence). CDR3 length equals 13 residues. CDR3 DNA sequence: TGTGCCAGCAGCTTCCCAGGGAACACTGAAGCTTTCTTT. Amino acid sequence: CASSFPGNTEAFF.

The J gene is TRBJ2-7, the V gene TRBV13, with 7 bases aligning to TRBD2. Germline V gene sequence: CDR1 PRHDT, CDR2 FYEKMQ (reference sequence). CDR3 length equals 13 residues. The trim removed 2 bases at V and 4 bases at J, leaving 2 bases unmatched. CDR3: CASSLLADYEQYF. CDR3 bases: TGTGCCAGCAGCTTACTAGCGGATTACGAGCAGTACTTC.

CDR3 sequence (DNA): TGCGCCAGCAGTGAGTCAACTAGCGGGAGCCAGAACACCGGGGAGCTGTTTTTT. Translated: CASSESTSGSQNTGELFF. The rearrangement uses TRBV10-2 and TRBJ2-2, with 11 bases that match TRBD2. This CDR3 spans 18 amino acids. Germline CDR1 is WSHSY and CDR2 is SAAADI. V lost 0 bases and J lost 1; bases outside the gene matches: 4.

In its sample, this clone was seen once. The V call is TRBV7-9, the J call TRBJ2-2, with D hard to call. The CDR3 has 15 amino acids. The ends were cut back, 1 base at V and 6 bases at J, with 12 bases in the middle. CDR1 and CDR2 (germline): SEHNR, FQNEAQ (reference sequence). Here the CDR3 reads CASSLGSSGAGELFF. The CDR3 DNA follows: TGTGCCAGCAGCTTAGGGTCCTCCGGCGCCGGGGAGCTGTTTTTT.

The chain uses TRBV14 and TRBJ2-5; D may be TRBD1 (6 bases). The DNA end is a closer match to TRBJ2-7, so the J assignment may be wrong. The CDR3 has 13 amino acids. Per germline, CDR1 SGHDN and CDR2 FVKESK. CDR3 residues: CASSAYRVSEQYF. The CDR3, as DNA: TGTGCCAGCAGCGCATACAGGGTCTCCGAGCAGTACTTC.

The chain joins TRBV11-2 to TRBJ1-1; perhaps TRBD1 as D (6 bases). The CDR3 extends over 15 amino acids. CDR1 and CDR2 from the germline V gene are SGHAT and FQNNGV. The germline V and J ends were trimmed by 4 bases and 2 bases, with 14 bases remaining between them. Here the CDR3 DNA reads TGTGCCAGCAGCTCGCAAGGGACACCTAACACTGAAGCTTTCTTT. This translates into CASSSQGTPNTEAFF.

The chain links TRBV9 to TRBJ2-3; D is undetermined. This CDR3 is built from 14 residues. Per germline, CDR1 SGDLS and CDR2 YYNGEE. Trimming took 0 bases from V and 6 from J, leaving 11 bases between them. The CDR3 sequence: CASSVATSGDTQYF. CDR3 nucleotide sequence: TGTGCCAGCAGCGTAGCTACTTCTGGGGATACGCAGTATTTT.

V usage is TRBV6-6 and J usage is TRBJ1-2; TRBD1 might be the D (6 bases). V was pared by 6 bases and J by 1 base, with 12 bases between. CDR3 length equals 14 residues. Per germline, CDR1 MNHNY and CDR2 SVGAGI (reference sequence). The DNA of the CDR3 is TGTGCCAGCAGGATGGGACAACTTAACTATGGCTACACCTTC. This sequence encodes CASRMGQLNYGYTF.